These 22 T cell receptor beta chains were all obtained from the same sample, sequenced in a study of radiation and T cells in renal cell carcinoma. Treatment here: 15 Gy SBRT to primary tumor, nephrectomy 4 weeks later. The method was immunoSEQ multiplex PCR; TCRdb's version includes in-frame clones alone and lacks a portion of them. The data contain 10,000 to 15,000 clones, about 33% of them singletons. Source: tumor tissue, taken from a patient whose treatment included radiotherapy and nephrectomy. The receptors were gathered from a man aged 60 to 69 with renal cell carcinoma.

This chain uses TRBV30 with TRBJ1-2; no firm D call. Germline CDR1 reads GTSNPN; CDR2 reads SVGIG (reference sequence). With 3 bases removed from V and 13 bases from J, the gap between germline ends came to 15 bases. The CDR3 runs 11 residues. The CDR3 region is CAWSAGLSRTF. The CDR3 nucleotides read TGTGCCTGGAGCGCCGGACTGTCGCGCACCTTC.

The V gene is TRBV7-8, the J gene TRBJ2-7; TRBD2 is a possible D gene (6 bases). Trimming shortened V by 1 base and J by 4 bases, and 8 bases separated the two germline ends. Germline CDR1 is SGHVS and CDR2 is FQNEAQ. The CDR3 covers 13 residues. DNA of the CDR3: TGTGCCAGCAGCTTAGTGGGGGGATACGAGCAGTACGTC. Translated, it gives CASSLVGGYEQYV.

This clone was counted only a few times. The chain is built from TRBV6-6 and TRBJ1-1; D gene unclear. Germline V gives CDR1 MNHNY, CDR2 SVGAGI (reference sequence). The V end was cut by 6 bases, the J end by 4 bases, with 6 bases between. CDR3 size: 11 residues. The CDR3 DNA follows: TGTGCCAGCAGCCCCGGCACTGAAGCTTTCTTT. Its translation is CASSPGTEAFF.

This clone was found a few times. The V and J genes are TRBV7-9 and TRBJ1-6, with TRBD1 as a possible D gene (6 bases). Germline loops: CDR1 SEHNR, CDR2 FQNEAQ (reference sequence). The CDR3 has 14 residues. V was cut by 5 bases and J by 6 bases, with 11 bases left in between. Written as DNA, the CDR3 is TGTGCCAGCAGCCCCTCCAGGGGTAATTCACCCCTCCACTTT. It specifies CASSPSRGNSPLHF.

This clone was detected a few times. The gene calls are TRBV5-1 and TRBJ2-7; 8 bases are a match to TRBD1. This CDR3 spans 14 amino acids. Trimming took 2 bases from V and 2 from J; bases not matched to a gene: 3. CDR1 and CDR2 (germline): SGHRS, YFSETQ. CDR3: CASSFRDRTYEQYF. The DNA of the CDR3 is TGCGCCAGCAGCTTCCGGGACAGGACCTACGAGCAGTACTTC. The full variable domain, rest sourced from reference TRBV5-1 and TRBJ2-7, is KAGVTQTPRYLIKTRGQQVTLSCSPISGHRSVSWYQQTPGQGLQFLFEYFSETQRNKGNFPGRFSGRQFSNSRSEMNVSTLELGDSALYLCASSFRDRTYEQYFGPGTRLTVT.

This chain links TRBV6-5 with TRBJ1-2; D gene ambiguous. Trimming shortened V by 4 bases and J by 8 bases, and 8 bases separated the two germline ends. Germline CDR1 is MNHEY and CDR2 is SVGAGI. There are 11 residues in the CDR3. The CDR3: CASSSPRGYTF. The CDR3 DNA is TGTGCCAGCAGTTCCCCCCGAGGCTACACCTTC.

The chain combines TRBV5-6 with TRBJ1-1; D is undetermined. With 2 bases removed from V and 6 bases from J, the gap between germline ends came to 14 bases. The CDR3 totals 14 residues. Germline CDR1 and CDR2: SGHDT and YYEEEE. The CDR3 nucleotides are TGTGCCAGCAGCTTTAGGTGGTGGGCTTCTGAAGCTTTCTTT. Residues: CASSFRWWASEAFF.

Judged by abundance, this clone is medium-sized. The chain carries TRBV11-2 and TRBJ2-4, with 9 bases fitting TRBD2. Germline V lookup: CDR1 SGHAT, CDR2 FQNNGV. The CDR3 has 14 residues. V gave up 3 bases and J gave up 6 bases; unmatched junction bases: 3. The CDR3 region has the DNA TGTGCCAGCAGCTTGACGACTAGCGGAAACATTCAGTACTTC. It translates to CASSLTTSGNIQYF.

In its sample, this clone ranks as medium-sized. This sequence joins TRBV2 and TRBJ2-3, with 7 nucleotides matching TRBD2. J lost 3 bases, V lost 8 bases, and 8 bases had no gene match. Germline V gene lookup returns CDR1 SNHLY and CDR2 FYNNEI. CDR3 length: 14 residues. DNA for the CDR3: TGTGCCAGCCGTCGCGGGGGTGGAACAGATACGCAGTATTTT. Its protein product is CASRRGGGTDTQYF.

This clone has just a few counts. The chain joins TRBV2 to TRBJ2-7, with D perhaps matching TRBD2 (5 bases). This CDR3 has 16 residues. The V end was cut by 3 bases, the J end by 4 bases, with 19 bases between. Germline assignment: CDR1 SNHLY and CDR2 FYNNEI. CDR3 sequence (DNA): TGTGCCAGCAGTGATTCCCGAGGGATGGCTCCTTACGAGCAGTACGTC. Translating gives CASSDSRGMAPYEQYV.

J is TRBJ1-1 and V is TRBV7-9, with D possibly being TRBD1 (5 bases). There are 14 residues in the CDR3. CDR1 is SEHNR and CDR2 is FQNEAQ in the germline V gene (reference sequence). V was cut by 2 bases and J by 3 bases, with 10 bases left in between. DNA of the CDR3: TGTGCCAGCAGCTTATCATTCAGGGACACTGAAGCTTTCTTT. Residues: CASSLSFRDTEAFF.

This clone has more than one count but fewer than ten. The rearrangement uses TRBV21-1 and TRBJ2-2; the tabulated D call, TRBD1, remains unverified against the DNA. TRBV21-1 is annotated as a pseudogene. The CDR3 contains 14 residues. In DNA form, the CDR3 reads TGTGCCATCCCTGGGACAGGGGTCACCGGGGAGCTGTTTTTT. Translating gives CAIPGTGVTGELFF.

There are many counts of this clone. V usage is TRBV5-1 and J usage is TRBJ1-5; D is unresolved. The CDR3 has 13 residues. Trimming shortened V by 4 bases and J by 6 bases, and 11 bases separated the two germline ends. The germline V gene has CDR1 SGHRS and CDR2 YFSETQ. The CDR3 nucleotides are TGCGCCAGCAGCGAGGTAGTAGGTCAGCCCCAGCATTTT. It encodes CASSEVVGQPQHF.

The rearrangement links TRBV4-3 to TRBJ2-1; D is perhaps TRBD1 (6 bases). CDR3 size: 15 residues. The ends were cut back, 3 bases at V and 6 bases at J, with 15 bases in the middle. CDR1 LGHNA and CDR2 YSLEER come from the germline V gene. CDR3 sequence: CASSQSWVGGNEQFF. In DNA form, the CDR3 reads TGCGCCAGCAGCCAGTCCTGGGTAGGGGGCAATGAGCAGTTCTTC.

A note on this clone: Other DNA sequences in this specimen translate into the identical CDR3. This rearrangement joins TRBV9 to TRBJ2-1; the match to TRBD2 covers 14 bases. Germline CDR1 SGDLS, CDR2 YYNGEE. There are 16 residues in the CDR3. The V gene end was trimmed by 3 bases and the J gene end by 5 bases; junction bases not matched to a gene: 4. CDR3 in amino acids: CASSARGLAGDNEQFF. The CDR3 DNA is TGTGCCAGCAGCGCCCGGGGACTAGCGGGAGACAATGAGCAGTTCTTC. The complete variable domain, with remaining parts taken from reference TRBV9 and TRBJ2-1, reads DSGVTQTPKHLITATGQRVTLRCSPRSGDLSVYWYQQSLDQGLQFLIQYYNGEERAKGNILERFSAQQFPDLHSELNLSSLELGDSALYFCASSARGLAGDNEQFFGPGTRLTVL.

Only a few counts were recorded for this clone. The gene calls are TRBV30 and TRBJ2-7; the match to TRBD2 covers 9 bases. From germline, CDR1 is GTSNPN and CDR2 SVGIG (reference sequence). Trimming took 2 bases from V and 1 from J; bases not matched to a gene: 12. The CDR3 spans 17 residues. The CDR3 coding sequence is TGTGCCTGGAGTCCCCTGAGGTCCAGCGGGAGGTCCTACGAGCAGTACGTC. It specifies CAWSPLRSSGRSYEQYV.

V gene TRBV7-2 combines with J gene TRBJ1-2; D possibly corresponds to TRBD1 (5 bases). Germline V lookup: CDR1 SGHTA, CDR2 FQGNSA. V was clipped by 1 base and J by 8 bases, with 17 bases between them. This CDR3 has 15 amino acids. CDR3 protein: CASSLEWQGLGGYTF. Here the CDR3 DNA reads TGTGCCAGCAGCTTAGAGTGGCAGGGTTTGGGAGGCTACACCTTC.

V and J are TRBV5-4 and TRBJ2-7, with TRBD2 matching 8 bases. With V trimmed by 4 bases and J by 7 bases, 4 bases remained unmatched. In germline, CDR1 is SGHNT, CDR2 YYREEE (reference sequence). This CDR3 has 12 residues. CDR3 bases: TGTGCCAGCAGCCGGGAGGGGCGGGAGCAGTACTTC. The encoded protein is CASSREGREQYF.

This sequence joins TRBV18 and TRBJ2-1; D unresolved. V shed 3 bases and J shed 3 bases, with 9 bases lying between them. Germline V gene sequence: CDR1 KGHSH, CDR2 LQKENI. The CDR3 spans 14 residues. This CDR3 reads CASSPWQDYNEQFF. In DNA, the CDR3 is TGTGCCAGCTCACCTTGGCAGGACTACAATGAGCAGTTCTTC. The full variable domain, completed using reference TRBV18 and TRBJ2-1, is NAGVMQNPRHLVRRRGQEARLRCSPMKGHSHVYWYRQLPEEGLKFMVYLQKENIIDESGMPKERFSAEFPKEGPSILRIQQVVRGDSAAYFCASSPWQDYNEQFFGPGTRLTVL.

The chain recombines TRBV9 with TRBJ2-7; D possibly matches TRBD1 or TRBD2 (6 bases each). The ends were cut back, 0 bases at V and 4 bases at J, with 11 bases in the middle. Germline lookup yields CDR1 SGDLS and CDR2 YYNGEE. The CDR3 sequence is 14 residues long. CDR3: CASSVGGARYEQYF. The CDR3 nucleotides read TGTGCCAGCAGCGTAGGGGGGGCAAGGTACGAGCAGTACTTC.

V is TRBV29-1 and J is TRBJ2-1; weak D call: TRBD1 (6 bases). The CDR3 has 13 amino acids. Germline V CDR1 and CDR2: SQVTM, ANQGSEA. V dropped 7 bases and J dropped 0 bases, with 10 bases sitting between them. This chain's CDR3 is CSAGTNSYNEQFF. CDR3 in DNA: TGCAGCGCCGGGACAAACTCCTACAATGAGCAGTTCTTC.

In this sample, this clone turned up many times. The chain has TRBV9 and TRBJ1-1, with no clear D. From germline, CDR1 is SGDLS and CDR2 YYNGEE. The ends were cut back, 0 bases at V and 0 bases at J, with 9 bases in the middle. This CDR3 contains 15 residues. The CDR3 here is CASSVDHSLNTEAFF. The CDR3 nucleotides read TGTGCCAGCAGCGTAGACCACAGCCTGAACACTGAAGCTTTCTTT.